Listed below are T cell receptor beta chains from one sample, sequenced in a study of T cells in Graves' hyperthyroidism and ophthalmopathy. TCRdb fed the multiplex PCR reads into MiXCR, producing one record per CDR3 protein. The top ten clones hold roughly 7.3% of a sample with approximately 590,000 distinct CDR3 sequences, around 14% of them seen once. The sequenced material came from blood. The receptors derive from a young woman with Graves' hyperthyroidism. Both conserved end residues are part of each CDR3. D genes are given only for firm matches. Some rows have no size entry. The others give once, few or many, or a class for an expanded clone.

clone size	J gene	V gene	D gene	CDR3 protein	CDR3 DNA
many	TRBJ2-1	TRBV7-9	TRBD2	CASSFLGTSGNNEQFF	TGTGCCAGCAGCTTTCTTGGGACTAGCGGGAACAATGAGCAGTTCTTC
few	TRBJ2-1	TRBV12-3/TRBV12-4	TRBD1	CASSFRDREQFF	TGTGCCAGCAGTTTCCGGGACAGGGAGCAGTTCTTC
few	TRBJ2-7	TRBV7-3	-	CASSQDQDISYEQYF	TGCGCCAGCAGCCAAGATCAAGACATATCCTACGAGCAGTACTTC
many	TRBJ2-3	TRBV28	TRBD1	CASSDYGTGVFTQYF	TGTGCCAGCAGCGACTACGGGACAGGGGTCTTTACGCAGTATTTT
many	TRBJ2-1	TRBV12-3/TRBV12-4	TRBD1	CASRLQGFEQFF	TGTGCCAGCAGGTTACAGGGGTTTGAGCAGTTCTTC
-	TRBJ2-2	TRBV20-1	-	CSASSLAFGELFF	TGCAGTGCTAGTAGTCTAGCCTTCGGGGAGCTGTTTTTT
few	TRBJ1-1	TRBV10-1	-	CASSPRRSGAEAFF	TGCGCCAGCAGCCCCAGACGTTCCGGGGCTGAAGCTTTCTTT
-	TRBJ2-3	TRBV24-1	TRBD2	CATAGGSDTQYF	TGTGCCACAGCGGGAGGATCAGATACGCAGTATTTT
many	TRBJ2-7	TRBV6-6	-	CASSYSNPRGRFSYEQYF	TGTGCCAGCAGTTACTCGAACCCCAGAGGGAGGTTCTCCTACGAGCAGTACTTC
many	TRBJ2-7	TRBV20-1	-	CSAREVNGYEQYF	TGCAGTGCTAGAGAGGTTAACGGATACGAGCAGTACTTC
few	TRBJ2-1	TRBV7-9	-	CASSFVVVAVGLESNEQFF	TGTGCCAGCAGCTTTGTTGTAGTAGCCGTTGGACTTGAGAGCAATGAGCAGTTCTTC
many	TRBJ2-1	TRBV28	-	CASSSAVSSRHNEQFF	TGTGCCAGCAGTTCCGCAGTATCGTCCAGGCACAATGAGCAGTTCTTC
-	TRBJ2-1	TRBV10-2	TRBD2	CASGSASGASSYNEQFF	TGCGCCAGTGGCAGCGCTAGCGGGGCCAGCTCCTACAATGAGCAGTTCTTC
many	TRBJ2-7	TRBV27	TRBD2	CASSALRLAGSYEQYF	TGTGCCAGCAGTGCCCTCCGGCTAGCGGGATCCTACGAGCAGTACTTC
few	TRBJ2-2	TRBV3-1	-	CASSQPRSLGHGELFF	TGTGCCAGCAGCCAGCCCCGCAGCCTGGGGCACGGGGAGCTGTTTTTT
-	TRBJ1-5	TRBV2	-	CASSGPGGNQPQHF	TGTGCCAGCAGTGGTCCTGGAGGGAATCAGCCCCAGCATTTT
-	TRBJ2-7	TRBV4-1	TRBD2	CASSQFLAGATYEQYF	TGCGCCAGCAGCCAGTTTCTAGCGGGAGCAACCTACGAGCAGTACTTC
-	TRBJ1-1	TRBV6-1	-	CASNTGTARENTEAFF	TGTGCCAGCAACACCGGGACGGCCAGGGAGAACACTGAAGCTTTCTTT
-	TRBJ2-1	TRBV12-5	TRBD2	CASGFSGRAGNEQFF	TGTGCTAGTGGTTTTAGCGGGAGGGCCGGGAATGAGCAGTTCTTC
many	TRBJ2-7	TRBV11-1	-	CASSPGVVVGTYEQYF	TGTGCCAGCAGCCCCGGCGTCGTGGTGGGTACCTACGAGCAGTACTTC
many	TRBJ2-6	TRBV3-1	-	CASSQDRSGANVLTF	TGTGCCAGCAGCCAAGATCGCTCTGGGGCCAACGTCCTGACTTTC
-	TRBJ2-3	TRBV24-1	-	CATSDRVSTDTQYF	TGTGCCACCAGTGACCGGGTTAGCACAGATACGCAGTATTTT
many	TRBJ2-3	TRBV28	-	CAITQGFDTQYF	TGTGCCATAACGCAGGGTTTCGATACGCAGTATTTT
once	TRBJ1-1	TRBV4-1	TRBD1	CASSHQGARAEAFF	TGCGCCAGCAGCCATCAGGGGGCGAGGGCTGAAGCTTTCTTT
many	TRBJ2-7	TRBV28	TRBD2	CASSFQASGSYEQYF	TGTGCCAGCAGTTTTCAGGCCAGCGGGAGCTACGAGCAGTACTTC